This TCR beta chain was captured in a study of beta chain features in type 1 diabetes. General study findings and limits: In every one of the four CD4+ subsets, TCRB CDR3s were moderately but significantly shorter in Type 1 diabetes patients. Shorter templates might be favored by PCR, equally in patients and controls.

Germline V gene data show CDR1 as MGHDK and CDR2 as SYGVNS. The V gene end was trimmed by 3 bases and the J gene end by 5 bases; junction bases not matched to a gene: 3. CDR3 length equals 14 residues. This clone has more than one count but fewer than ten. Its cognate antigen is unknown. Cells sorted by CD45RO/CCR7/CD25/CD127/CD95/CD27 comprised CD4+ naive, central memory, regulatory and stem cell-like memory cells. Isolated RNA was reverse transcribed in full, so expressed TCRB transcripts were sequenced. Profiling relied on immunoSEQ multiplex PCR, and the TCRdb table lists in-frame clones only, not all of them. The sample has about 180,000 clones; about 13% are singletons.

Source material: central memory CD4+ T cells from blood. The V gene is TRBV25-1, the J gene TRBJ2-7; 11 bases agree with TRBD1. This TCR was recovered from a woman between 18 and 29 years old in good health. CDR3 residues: CASSDGQGADEQYF. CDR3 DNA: TGTGCCAGCAGTGACGGACAGGGGGCCGACGAGCAGTACTTC.